This T cell receptor beta chain was sequenced during a study of blood T cell repertoires in COVID-19. At the level of the study: The United States, Italy and Spain supplied acute and convalescent COVID-19 samples. T cells, B-cell-depleted T cells, or PBMCs provided the cDNA or gDNA that served as material.

Trimming took off 5 bases at V and 0 bases at J, with 11 bases between the two ends. This CDR3 spans 15 amino acids. Germline values: CDR1 LGHDT, CDR2 YNNKEL (reference sequence). As handled by the study authors: The authors estimated nucleated cell counts from reference gene primer amplification. Generated by immunoSEQ multiplex PCR, the TCRdb table keeps only in-frame clones and is missing some. That table gives V, J and clone size, and the DNA gave D and trimming. This table has approximately 240,000 clones, roughly 81% appearing once. This clone was counted between two and nine times. The chain employs TRBV3-1 (or the pseudogene TRBV3-2) and TRBJ1-3, with unresolved D. Material for sequencing was peripheral blood. The receptor's source is a man aged 45-65 years with acute or convalescent COVID-19. This CDR3 is CASSINTGSGNTIYF. The CDR3 DNA reads TGTGCCAGCAGCATTAATACGGGCTCTGGAAACACCATATATTTT.